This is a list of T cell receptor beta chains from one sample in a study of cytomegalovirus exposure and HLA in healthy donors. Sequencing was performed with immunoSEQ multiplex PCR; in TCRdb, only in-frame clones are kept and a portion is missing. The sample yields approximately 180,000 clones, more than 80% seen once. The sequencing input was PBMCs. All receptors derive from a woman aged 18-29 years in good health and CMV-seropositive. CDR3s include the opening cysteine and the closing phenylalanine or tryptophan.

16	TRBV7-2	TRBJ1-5	CASSSQWGRVDQPQHF
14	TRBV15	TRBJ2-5	CATSGRGDQETQYF
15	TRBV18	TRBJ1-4	CASSPQGQSNEKLFF
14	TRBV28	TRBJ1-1	CASSLSGANTEAFF
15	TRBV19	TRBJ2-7	CASSIGRGASYEQYF
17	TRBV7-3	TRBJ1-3	CASSFLVGGFEGNTIYF
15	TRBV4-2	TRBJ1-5	CASSQGGGRDQPQHF
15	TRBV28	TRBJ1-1	CASSRDRTLNTEAFF
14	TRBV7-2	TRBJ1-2	CASSSEAGLYGYTF
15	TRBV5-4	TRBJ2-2	CASSFSGENTGELFF
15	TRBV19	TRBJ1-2	CASSYATGEDYGYTF
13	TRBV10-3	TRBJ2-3	CAVGQGVTDTQYF
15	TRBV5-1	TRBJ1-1	CASSFSGTVGTEAFF
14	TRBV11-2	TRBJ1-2	CASSFPPGQGGYTF
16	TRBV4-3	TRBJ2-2	CASSQDWDTWAGELFF
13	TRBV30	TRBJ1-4	CAWSTGTGEKLFF
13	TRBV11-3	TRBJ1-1	CASSKTANTEAFF
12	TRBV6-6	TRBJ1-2	CASSYGGAGYTF
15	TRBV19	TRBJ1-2	CASSQSIGTGEGYTF
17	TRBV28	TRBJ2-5	CASSSPGSSGVQETQYF
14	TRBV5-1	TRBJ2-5	CASSLVRGTETQYF
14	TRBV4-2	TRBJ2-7	CASSPTGRNYEQYF
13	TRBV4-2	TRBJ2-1	CASSQDFGEEQFF
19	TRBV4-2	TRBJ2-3	CASSPHAGSGGASTDTQYF
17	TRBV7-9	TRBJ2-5	CASSLGDSGGTQETQYF
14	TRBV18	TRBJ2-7	CASSPVAPSYEQYF
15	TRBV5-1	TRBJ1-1	CASHLAATMNTEAFF
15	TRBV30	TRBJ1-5	CAWSVGTGAGGPQHF
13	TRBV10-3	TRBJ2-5	CAISESSQETQYF
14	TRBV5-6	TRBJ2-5	CASRTTGQGETQYF
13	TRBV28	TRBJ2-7	CASSSTGVYEQYF
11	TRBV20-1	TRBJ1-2	CSARAGGGYTF
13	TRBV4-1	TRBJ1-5	CASSQSRSQPQHF
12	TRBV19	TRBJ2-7	CASSGQGYEQYF
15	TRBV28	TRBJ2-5	CASSLWGQGQETQYF
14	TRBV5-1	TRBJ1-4	CASSVQVRDEKLFF